The clone carrying this T cell receptor (beta chain) has only a few counts. In TCRdb, the RT-PCR reads were re-called with MiXCR into one record per CDR3 protein. There are 550,000 to 600,000 distinct CDR3 sequences in the sample; around 11% occur only once, and roughly a tenth lies in the top ten. This entry belongs to a study of response to subunit inactivated influenza vaccine. This CDR3 spans 16 amino acids. V was trimmed by 2 bases and J by 6 bases, leaving 17 bases between them. Germline V lookup: CDR1 MDHEN, CDR2 SYDVKM. The material sequenced was PBMCs from blood, taken on the day of vaccination. The chain has TRBV28 and TRBJ2-1; D might be TRBD2 (6 bases). The sequence derives from a man aged 50-60 years who received an inactivated influenza vaccine. DNA for the CDR3: TGTGCCAGCAGTTTAGTAGCGGAGGCGCCCCGCAATGAGCAGTTCTTC. Its translation: CASSLVAEAPRNEQFF.